This record covers a single T cell receptor (beta chain). Its antigen remains undetermined. The input lacks base qualities; no much larger clone sits a single base away. From cysteine to phenylalanine, the CDR3 is 12 amino acids long. Here the CDR3 DNA is all that survives: 36 bases in frame from base 1. Sequences SGHTS (CDR1) and YDEGEE (CDR2) are obtained from the germline V gene. The V end loses 0 bases and the J end loses 8 bases, and a stretch of 8 bases separates them. The sample originates from a study of shared clonotypes between healthy human individuals (dated by TCRdb to about 2020). Context from the whole study: The cohort included a few men and two women between 18 and 49 years of age. For each donor, CD4 naive and CD4 memory were each given three plates, CD8 naive was given two plates, and CD8 memory was given one plate. To estimate repertoire size and how much clonotypes are shared between individuals, the study performed deep sequencing of blood TCR repertoires from roughly five healthy adults. To increase sequencing depth and limit assay-specific biases, TCR repertoire library preparation and sequencing were carried out by different laboratories using diverse techniques. Each donor's leukapheresis produced roughly between roughly 0.85 and 10 billion PBMCs. On the study overall, not on this receptor specifically: When four donors were compared, the shared fraction of clonotypes was about 5% for naive CD4, around 3.6% for naive CD8, 2.3% for memory CD4, and around 0.37% for memory CD8. Naive subsets generally had larger estimated clonotype richness than memory subsets did. Only blood was sampled, and tissue TCR repertoires likely differ from those in blood. Even with the large sequencing depth, rarefaction of the sorted-subset datasets indicated that sequencing was incomplete. Higher generation probabilities were observed for clonotypes shared by all four sorted-subset donors than for non-shared clonotypes. Based on pairwise subsampling, the degree of clonotype sharing among donors was expected to be affected by sequencing depth. The genetic and exposure-history diversity represented was limited by the small number of donors.

Using the deep immunoSEQ assay, TCR CDR3 regions were amplified from genomic DNA by multiplex PCR. For each cell subset, the extracted genomic DNA was distributed evenly across all wells of several immunoSEQ 96-well plates, and each plate served as one replicate. For sorted subsets, each replicate PCR was loaded with approximately 0.2 ug genomic DNA, equivalent to some 31,000 T cell genomes. The purified libraries were quantified using a Qubit 3.0 fluorometer, sized with a Bioanalyzer 2100, and then quantified again using the KAPA Library Quantification kit. Every immunoSEQ 96-well plate was sequenced on a separate single-read 150-cycle Illumina NextSeq 550 flow cell. In the paper's pipeline: The immunoSEQ output contained only junctional sequences without quality scores, so filtering could not match that applied to full-length reads. Sequences were annotated with PyIR, a Python wrapper for IgBLAST v1.9, and V/J genes and CDR3 were assigned using IMGT germline references. Reads were removed for weak V/J assignments (E-value above 1e-6), missing CDR3, stop codons, out-of-frame junctions, or ambiguous translated residues. V3J clonotypes were defined as sequences sharing an identical inferred V gene, J gene, and CDR3 amino acid sequence. To compute the percentage overlap between repertoires, the number of shared unique clonotypes was divided by the size of the smaller repertoire. Three approaches were used to assess repertoire richness: RTK rarefaction, the Chao1 estimator, and Recon v2.1 estimates of unobserved clonotypes. Generation probabilities were computed with OLGA for all TCRbeta clonotypes obtained by the gDNA method from several donors. Entries here come from immuneACCESS through TCRdb and include only in-frame sequences with V and J called. Some clones fail to appear in such tables; in the studies checked, an unresolved V gene covers under half of the shortfall, and the cause of the remainder is unknown. The D gene and trimming were derived from the DNA, and the V and J assignments and clone size from that table. The sample table contains 300,000 or so clones; only one count was recorded for roughly 70% of them. Together, the top ten hold about 9.3% of the sample.

Donors were healthy HIV-negative adults with no recently reported acute infections or vaccinations. All donors were Caucasian adults living in Nashville, Tennessee, USA. CD4+ T cells were enriched by magnetic negative selection; naive cells were then positively selected on CD45RA, and the negative fraction formed the memory subset. Blood was obtained by leukapheresis, after which PBMCs were separated by Ficoll-Histopaque density gradient centrifugation and cryopreserved in liquid nitrogen vapor phase. Analytical flow cytometry was used to check the purity and quantity of each magnetically sorted T cell population. Genomic DNA was isolated from every sorted fraction and measured by UV absorbance on a Nanodrop 2000c.

The receptor was isolated from a man aged 25-40 years in good health. The chain uses TRBV5-8 and TRBJ1-2, with the D gene not clear enough to name. The material sequenced was memory CD4+ T cells sorted from blood. Sample cell subset or site, as interpreted from the label and publication: CD45RA-negative fraction. Here the CDR3 is given as CASSLGHRGYTF. The sequence in DNA is TGTGCCAGCAGCTTGGGCCATAGAGGCTACACCTTC.